A single sample is the source of the 15 T cell receptor beta chains below, sequenced in a study of CD8+ T cells in alopecia areata. Reverse transcribed after extraction, RNA yielded cDNA as the sequencing template. Profiling relied on immunoSEQ multiplex PCR, and the TCRdb table lists in-frame clones only, not all of them. The repertoire includes roughly 200,000 clones, 45% to 65% of them detected once, and 3% to 3.5% sits in the top ten. Treatment specified: oral pan-JAK inhibitor, 5-10 mg twice daily. This specimen was CD4+ T cells sorted from blood, taken at week 4, from a patient treated with tofacitinib. These receptors all come from a human donor with alopecia areata.

This clone appeared a few times. The genes are TRBV7-9 and TRBJ1-6; D ambiguous. The CDR3 runs 15 residues. Germline CDR1 and CDR2: SEHNR and FQNEAQ (reference sequence). V was shortened by 5 bases and J by 0 bases, with 8 bases between the two germline ends. CDR3 amino acids: CASSRESSYNSPLHF. For the CDR3, the DNA is TGTGCCAGCAGCAGGGAAAGCTCCTATAATTCACCCCTCCACTTT.

The chain carries TRBV30 and TRBJ2-7; D remains ambiguous. CDR3 size: 13 residues. The germline gives CDR1 GTSNPN, CDR2 SVGIG (reference sequence). Trimming pared 0 bases from V and 2 bases from J, leaving 8 bases between. The CDR3 DNA reads as TGTGCCTGGAGTGTAGAGCTCCCCTACGAGCAGTACTTC. Its protein product is CAWSVELPYEQYF.

A note on this clone: The same CDR3 also results from other DNA sequences found in this sample. The V gene is TRBV5-1, the J gene TRBJ1-2; D is uncertain. The germline V gene encodes CDR1 SGHRS and CDR2 YFSETQ. The CDR3 runs to 12 residues. Deletions cut 4 bases from V and 2 bases from J, with 6 bases between. The CDR3 coding sequence is TGCGCCAGCAGCGGAAGCAACTATGGCTACACCTTC. It encodes CASSGSNYGYTF.

In its sample, this clone was seen a few times. The chain has TRBV30 and TRBJ2-3, with 11 bases lining up with TRBD2. CDR3 length: 13 amino acids. The germline gives CDR1 GTSNPN, CDR2 SVGIG (reference sequence). V trimming: 6 bases; J trimming: 6 bases; junction bases outside the gene matches: 5. The CDR3 DNA sequence: TGTGCCTGTCTAGCGGGGGGCCGGGATACGCAGTATTTT. This gives the protein CACLAGGRDTQYF.

The chain combines TRBV28 with TRBJ1-2; D ambiguous. The germline V and J ends were trimmed by 6 bases and 4 bases, with 15 bases remaining between them. Germline V lookup: CDR1 MDHEN, CDR2 SYDVKM. The CDR3 totals 14 residues. The CDR3: CASSGATFSYGYTF. For the CDR3, the DNA is TGTGCCAGCAGCGGTGCGACATTCTCCTATGGCTACACCTTC.

The chain links TRBV30 to TRBJ1-6; unclear D gene. The germline V gene has CDR1 GTSNPN and CDR2 SVGIG (reference sequence). The CDR3 runs to 14 residues. Deletions cut 1 base from V and 3 bases from J, with 7 bases between. The CDR3 here is CAWSGPGYNSPLHF. The CDR3, as DNA: TGTGCCTGGAGTGGACCGGGCTATAATTCACCCCTCCACTTT. The variable domain in full, with the rest retrieved from reference TRBV30 and TRBJ1-6, is SQTIHQWPATLVQPVGSPLSLECTVEGTSNPNLYWYRQAAGRGLQLLFYSVGIGQISSEVPQNLSASRPQDRQFILSSKKLLLSDSGFYLCAWSGPGYNSPLHFGNGTRLTVT.

The genes are TRBV30 and TRBJ1-1; no firm D call. The CDR3 is 14 amino acids. Trimming left V 4 bases short and J 0 bases short, with 12 bases between. Germline lookup yields CDR1 GTSNPN and CDR2 SVGIG (reference sequence). The chain's CDR3 is CAWTIRLMNTEAFF. The CDR3 coding sequence is TGTGCCTGGACAATCCGGCTAATGAACACTGAAGCTTTCTTT. Full variable domain (missing parts from reference TRBV30 and TRBJ1-1): SQTIHQWPATLVQPVGSPLSLECTVEGTSNPNLYWYRQAAGRGLQLLFYSVGIGQISSEVPQNLSASRPQDRQFILSSKKLLLSDSGFYLCAWTIRLMNTEAFFGQGTRLTVV.

J is TRBJ2-7 and V is TRBV7-2, with D perhaps matching TRBD1 or TRBD2 (6 bases each). With 4 bases removed from V and 4 bases from J, the gap between germline ends came to 11 bases. The CDR3 is 13 residues long. Germline-derived CDR1 and CDR2 are SGHTA and FQGNSA. CDR3 coding DNA: TGTGCCAGCAGCTCCGGGGGCAGTTACGAGCAGTACTTC. Amino acids: CASSSGGSYEQYF. The full variable domain, in which reference TRBV7-2 and TRBJ2-7 provide the parts outside the CDR3, is GAGVSQSPSNKVTEKGKDVELRCDPISGHTALYWYRQSLGQGLEFLIYFQGNSAPDKSGLPSDRFSAERTGGSVSTLTIQRTQQEDSAVYLCASSSGGSYEQYFGPGTRLTVT.

The rearrangement uses TRBV2 and TRBJ1-2; no clear D. CDR1 and CDR2 (germline): SNHLY, FYNNEI. V lost 0 bases, J lost 3 bases, and 8 bases lay in between. The length of the CDR3 is 14 residues. In DNA, the CDR3 is TGTGCCAGCAGTGAAGCGACAACCGACTATGGCTACACCTTC. Amino acids: CASSEATTDYGYTF.

This clone was found a few times. The J gene is TRBJ2-2, the V gene TRBV28; tentative D call: TRBD2 (5 bases). This CDR3 contains 14 residues. Trimming stripped 8 bases from V and 7 bases from J, with 17 bases between. Germline V gene data show CDR1 as MDHEN and CDR2 as SYDVKM. This chain's CDR3 is CASRVRRNNGELFF. For the CDR3, the DNA is TGTGCCAGCCGCGTAAGGAGGAATAACGGGGAGCTGTTTTTT.

This rearrangement joins TRBV7-8 to TRBJ2-7, with D perhaps matching TRBD1 or TRBD2 (6 bases each). From germline, CDR1 is SGHVS and CDR2 FQNEAQ. V gave up 5 bases and J gave up 2 bases, with 13 bases separating them. This CDR3 spans 14 amino acids. CDR3 in amino acids: CASSRGGGPYEQYF. The CDR3 DNA follows: TGTGCCAGCAGCCGAGGAGGGGGACCCTACGAGCAGTACTTC.

This clone was detected only a few times. V usage is TRBV10-3 and J usage is TRBJ2-1, with TRBD2 identical over 12 bases. Per the germline V gene, CDR1 is ENHRY and CDR2 is SYGVKD. J was trimmed by 11 bases and V by 6 bases; bases with no gene match: 5. This CDR3 has 13 residues. CDR3 nucleotide sequence: TGTGCCATCAGCCTAGCGGGGGGGCCGAAGCAGTTCTTC. Translated: CAISLAGGPKQFF.

CDR3 protein: CASSIGLAGVEEQYF. CDR3 nucleotides: TGTGCCAGCAGTATCGGACTAGCGGGGGTGGAAGAGCAGTACTTC. V is TRBV2 and J is TRBJ2-7; 13 nucleotides match TRBD2. Germline V lookup: CDR1 SNHLY, CDR2 FYNNEI. CDR3 length equals 15 residues. Unmatched junction bases numbered 8, after V lost 5 bases and J lost 7 bases.

The J gene is TRBJ1-1, the V gene TRBV2; tentatively, D is TRBD1 (5 bases). There are 14 residues in the CDR3. CDR1 is SNHLY, CDR2 FYNNEI, per germline. Trimming stripped 1 base from V and 3 bases from J, with 9 bases between. Here the CDR3 reads CASSEGGRDTEAFF. For the CDR3, the DNA is TGTGCCAGCAGTGAAGGCGGCAGGGACACTGAAGCTTTCTTT.

This chain links TRBV4-2 with TRBJ2-5; weak D call: TRBD1 (6 bases). CDR3 size: 16 residues. The germline gives CDR1 LGHNA, CDR2 YNFKEQ. V shed 4 bases and J shed 1 base, with 16 bases lying between them. CDR3 bases: TGTGCCAGCAGCCCCACAGGACAGCCTCCCCAAGAGACCCAGTACTTC. It encodes CASSPTGQPPQETQYF.